Following are 25 T cell receptor beta chains from one sample sequenced in a study of cytomegalovirus exposure and HLA in healthy donors. Assay: immunoSEQ multiplex PCR; the TCRdb copy retains only in-frame clones and omits some. This table holds roughly 180,000 clones, more than 80% found once. Source material: PBMCs. The receptors shown here come from a man aged 18-30 years in good health and CMV-seropositive.

The chain is built from TRBV5-1 and TRBJ2-3; 11 bases fit TRBD2. The CDR3 runs to 16 residues. With V trimmed by 0 bases and J by 9 bases, 9 bases remained unmatched. Germline lookup yields CDR1 SGHRS and CDR2 YFSETQ. The CDR3 is CASSLEGTSGAKTQYF. In nucleotides, the CDR3 is TGCGCCAGCAGCTTGGAAGGGACTAGCGGTGCGAAAACGCAGTATTTT.

The rearrangement uses TRBV10-3 and TRBJ2-3, with 7 bases lining up with TRBD2. Germline assignment: CDR1 ENHRY and CDR2 SYGVKD. This CDR3 contains 15 residues. V lost 2 bases, J lost 1 base, and 3 bases stayed unmatched. CDR3 loop: CAISEPAGGTDTQYF. As DNA, the CDR3 is TGTGCCATCAGTGAGCCTGCGGGGGGCACAGATACGCAGTATTTT.

The rearrangement joins TRBV6-1 to TRBJ2-7; D not certain. Germline CDR1 is MNHNS and CDR2 is SASEGT. The CDR3 consists of 13 residues. Between the trimmed V and J ends, which lost 4 bases and 3 bases, there was a span of 10 bases. CDR3 loop: CASSVSRLYEQYF. CDR3 DNA sequence: TGTGCCAGCAGTGTAAGCAGGCTCTACGAGCAGTACTTC.

The chain combines TRBV7-2 with TRBJ1-5, with D tentatively TRBD1 (5 bases). CDR1 and CDR2 from the germline V gene are SGHTA and FQGNSA. Trimming took 1 base from V and 1 from J, leaving 11 bases between them. The CDR3 is 16 residues long. Written as DNA, the CDR3 is TGTGCCAGCAGCTTAGTGATGGGGGGGAGCAATCAGCCCCAGCATTTT. Translated: CASSLVMGGSNQPQHF.

The V call is TRBV28, the J call TRBJ2-7, with D perhaps matching TRBD1 (5 bases). V lost 6 bases, J lost 2 bases, and 14 bases lay in between. The CDR3 runs to 14 residues. Germline-derived CDR1 and CDR2 are MDHEN and SYDVKM. The CDR3 spells CASSTRVSTYEQYF. The DNA of the CDR3 is TGTGCCAGCAGCACCAGGGTCTCAACCTACGAGCAGTACTTC. The full variable domain, completed using reference TRBV28 and TRBJ2-7, is DVKVTQSSRYLVKRTGEKVFLECVQDMDHENMFWYRQDPGLGLRLIYFSYDVKMKEKGDIPEGYSVSREKKERFSLILESASTNQTSMYLCASSTRVSTYEQYFGPGTRLTVT.

V and J are TRBV7-2 and TRBJ2-5, with D possibly being TRBD2 (6 bases). The CDR3 has 14 amino acids. V was clipped by 4 bases and J by 4 bases, with 13 bases between them. CDR1 is SGHTA and CDR2 is FQGNSA in the germline V gene. The CDR3 DNA follows: TGTGCCAGCAGCTCCCTCCGGGGGTCAGAGACCCAGTACTTC. Its translation is CASSSLRGSETQYF. The full variable domain, with the rest looked up from reference TRBV7-2 and TRBJ2-5, is GAGVSQSPSNKVTEKGKDVELRCDPISGHTALYWYRQSLGQGLEFLIYFQGNSAPDKSGLPSDRFSAERTGGSVSTLTIQRTQQEDSAVYLCASSSLRGSETQYFGPGTRLLVL.

This clone was observed once. This chain joins TRBV5-1 and TRBJ2-2, with a weak D call TRBD2 (6 bases). V shed 0 bases and J shed 2 bases, with 11 bases lying between them. Germline CDR1 reads SGHRS; CDR2 reads YFSETQ. The CDR3 runs 16 residues. CDR3 coding DNA: TGCGCCAGCAGCTTGGTGGTCGGGGGAAACACCGGGGAGCTGTTTTTT. Residues: CASSLVVGGNTGELFF.

This clone was counted between two and nine times. This rearrangement joins TRBV4-1 to TRBJ2-7; D may be TRBD1 (6 bases). Germline loops: CDR1 MGHRA, CDR2 YSYEKL. This CDR3 is built from 15 residues. V dropped 1 base and J dropped 1 base, with 11 bases sitting between them. CDR3 sequence reads: CASSQGQAPSYEQYF. CDR3 bases: TGCGCCAGCAGCCAAGGACAGGCCCCTTCCTACGAGCAGTACTTC.

The chain employs TRBV5-4 and TRBJ2-1; the match to TRBD2 covers 7 bases. V was clipped by 5 bases and J by 8 bases; unmatched bases: 13. Germline lookup yields CDR1 SGHNT and CDR2 YYREEE (reference sequence). The CDR3 contains 15 residues. The CDR3, as DNA: TGTGCCAGCAGGGGGGGGACTCCCAATCCAGATGAGCAGTTCTTC. It is translated as CASRGGTPNPDEQFF.

The chain couples TRBV5-6 to TRBJ2-7, with 11 bases identical to TRBD2. The germline V gene encodes CDR1 SGHDT and CDR2 YYEEEE. Unmatched junction bases numbered 0, after V lost 0 bases and J lost 1 base. The length of the CDR3 is 15 residues. The CDR3 loop reads CASSLGLAGSYEQYF. CDR3 DNA: TGTGCCAGCAGCTTGGGACTAGCGGGATCCTACGAGCAGTACTTC.

The CDR3 is CASSSGGTGKRNEQYF. CDR3 bases: TGTGCCAGCAGCTCGGGGGGGACAGGGAAACGAAACGAGCAGTACTTC. This chain joins TRBV7-9 and TRBJ2-7, with D possibly matching TRBD1 (9 bases). Germline CDR1 reads SEHNR; CDR2 reads FQNEAQ (reference sequence). V was cut by 4 bases and J by 5 bases, with 21 bases left in between. This CDR3 region has 16 residues.

V usage is TRBV10-3 and J usage is TRBJ2-7; TRBD2 aligns across 14 bases. Germline V gives CDR1 ENHRY, CDR2 SYGVKD. This CDR3 contains 15 residues. The V gene end was trimmed by 7 bases and the J gene end by 2 bases; junction bases not matched to a gene: 4. The chain's CDR3 is CAITEGLAGAYEQYF. In DNA, the CDR3 is TGTGCCATCACCGAGGGACTAGCGGGAGCCTACGAGCAGTACTTC.

The J gene is TRBJ1-1, the V gene TRBV7-3, with D maybe TRBD1 (5 bases). This CDR3 has 13 amino acids. The germline V gene has CDR1 SGHTA and CDR2 FQGTGA. V was shortened by 5 bases and J by 1 base, with 8 bases between the two germline ends. The CDR3 nucleotides are TGTGCCAGCAGCATGGACACGAACACTGAAGCTTTCTTT. It codes for CASSMDTNTEAFF.

J is TRBJ1-5 and V is TRBV28, with 12 bases lining up with TRBD1. Germline values: CDR1 MDHEN, CDR2 SYDVKM. The CDR3 sequence is 17 residues long. Unmatched junction bases numbered 9, after V lost 9 bases and J lost 0 bases. CDR3 loop: CARLGTGGPISNQPQHF. The CDR3 coding sequence is TGTGCCAGACTGGGGACAGGGGGCCCCATTAGCAATCAGCCCCAGCATTTT.

The CDR3 sequence is CASSVQGGGYEQYF. DNA for the CDR3: TGTGCCAGTAGTGTACAGGGTGGGGGCTACGAGCAGTACTTC. V usage is TRBV19 and J usage is TRBJ2-7; a possible D gene is TRBD1 (6 bases). This CDR3 comprises 14 residues. The V end was cut by 5 bases, the J end by 3 bases, with 14 bases between. CDR1 and CDR2 from the germline V gene are LNHDA and SQIVND (reference sequence).

The chain combines TRBV7-8 with TRBJ2-3; tentatively, D is TRBD2 (5 bases). Germline CDR1 SGHVS, CDR2 FQNEAQ. The CDR3 sequence is 15 residues long. Trimming removed 3 bases from V and 0 bases from J, with 10 bases in between. The CDR3 protein is CASSLYERSTDTQYF. The DNA for the CDR3 is TGTGCCAGCAGCTTGTATGAGCGGAGCACAGATACGCAGTATTTT.

The rearrangement uses TRBV6-1 and TRBJ2-5; D is unresolved. CDR3 size: 13 residues. Trimming left V 7 bases short and J 5 bases short, with 14 bases between. Looked up from germline, CDR1 is MNHNS and CDR2 is SASEGT. The CDR3 protein is CASITRPPETQYF. CDR3 nucleotides: TGTGCCAGCATTACGAGGCCCCCTGAGACCCAGTACTTC.

This chain uses TRBV4-1 with TRBJ1-1; TRBD1 matches at 10 bases. V dropped 6 bases and J dropped 1; count of bases not matched to a gene: 5. The CDR3 consists of 15 residues. Germline CDR1 MGHRA, CDR2 YSYEKL. The CDR3 here is CASRPRQGANTEAFF. CDR3 nucleotides: TGCGCCAGCAGGCCCCGACAGGGGGCGAACACTGAAGCTTTCTTT.

The chain has TRBV27 and TRBJ2-1; 8 nucleotides align to TRBD2. The length of the CDR3 is 16 residues. From germline, CDR1 is MNHEY and CDR2 SMNVEV (reference sequence). Germline trimming cut 6 bases from V and 1 base from J; bases unmatched to any gene: 8. The CDR3 bases are TGTGCCAGCAGAACGGGGGGGAGAGTTTCCTACAATGAGCAGTTCTTC. Its protein product is CASRTGGRVSYNEQFF.

The CDR3 sequence: CAGGNRDRGYTGELFF. The CDR3 DNA reads as TGTGCCGGGGGGAACCGGGACAGGGGGTACACCGGGGAGCTGTTTTTT. J is TRBJ2-2 and V is TRBV5-4, with 11 bases aligning to TRBD1. V lost 10 bases and J lost 3; bases outside the gene matches: 11. CDR3 size: 16 residues. The germline gives CDR1 SGHNT, CDR2 YYREEE (reference sequence).

The chain joins TRBV6-5 to TRBJ1-1; no firm D call. V lost 6 bases and J lost 0, with 8 bases in between. The CDR3 runs 13 residues. The germline V gene has CDR1 MNHEY and CDR2 SVGAGI. The CDR3 DNA reads TGTGCCAGCAGCCTTTGGCTGAACACTGAAGCTTTCTTT. Translating it yields CASSLWLNTEAFF.

A remark on this clone: The same CDR3 arises from other DNA sequences in this sample as well. This sequence joins TRBV9 and TRBJ2-1, with 14 nucleotides matching TRBD2. CDR3 length equals 16 residues. Germline CDR1 reads SGDLS; CDR2 reads YYNGEE. The J segment lost 7 bases and the V segment lost 3 bases, leaving 6 bases of the junction unmatched. The CDR3 region is CASSAGLAGGGNEQFF. CDR3 sequence (DNA): TGTGCCAGCAGCGCCGGACTAGCGGGGGGAGGGAATGAGCAGTTCTTC.

The chain is built from TRBV11-3 and TRBJ2-2; no reliable D call. There are 14 residues in the CDR3. Per germline, CDR1 SGHNT and CDR2 YENEEA. The V end was cut by 4 bases, the J end by 6 bases, with 12 bases between. CDR3 loop: CASSYRRNAGELFF. As DNA, the CDR3 is TGTGCCAGCAGCTACAGACGCAACGCCGGGGAGCTGTTTTTT.

This clone was picked up a small number of times. This chain joins TRBV5-1 and TRBJ2-3; TRBD1 aligns across 11 bases. CDR3 length equals 15 residues. V lost 4 bases, J lost 3 bases, and 4 bases stayed unmatched. Germline CDR1 reads SGHRS; CDR2 reads YFSETQ. CDR3 residues: CASSTGQGATDTQYF. In nucleotides, the CDR3 is TGCGCCAGCAGCACAGGACAGGGGGCTACAGATACGCAGTATTTT.

The table lists this clone with a count of one. The chain uses TRBV7-9 and TRBJ2-2; D might be TRBD1 (6 bases). Germline V CDR1 and CDR2: SEHNR, FQNEAQ (reference sequence). Trimming stripped 3 bases from V and 5 bases from J, with 16 bases between. The CDR3 sequence is 16 residues long. The CDR3 DNA is TGTGCCAGCAGCTTGGTCGTGGGAAGGGGGACCGGGGAGCTGTTTTTT. Translating gives CASSLVVGRGTGELFF.